Listed here are 2 T cell receptor beta chains from one sample, sequenced in a study of blood T cell repertoires in COVID-19. Assay: immunoSEQ multiplex PCR; the TCRdb copy retains only in-frame clones and omits some. The table lists about 66,000 clones, 91% of them singletons. What was sequenced was peripheral blood. These receptors were taken from a human donor in a cohort sampled during active COVID-19.

V usage is TRBV2 and J usage is TRBJ2-3, with 12 bases identical to TRBD2. The trim removed 6 bases at V and 2 bases at J, leaving 6 bases unmatched. Germline CDR1 reads SNHLY; CDR2 reads FYNNEI. This CDR3 is 16 amino acids long. The CDR3 coding sequence is TGTGCCAGCAGACTTACTAGCGGGGGGCTCACAGATACGCAGTATTTT. Translating it yields CASRLTSGGLTDTQYF.

The rearrangement uses TRBV3-1 (or the pseudogene TRBV3-2) and TRBJ2-2; 8 bases fit TRBD2. The CDR3 is 16 amino acids. The germline V gene encodes CDR1 LGHDT and CDR2 YNNKEL (reference sequence). Trimming removed 4 bases from V and 0 bases from J; junction bases left unmatched: 4. CDR3 region: CASSLRAGANTGELFF. Written as DNA, the CDR3 is TGTGCCAGCAGCCTACGAGCGGGGGCGAACACCGGGGAGCTGTTTTTT.